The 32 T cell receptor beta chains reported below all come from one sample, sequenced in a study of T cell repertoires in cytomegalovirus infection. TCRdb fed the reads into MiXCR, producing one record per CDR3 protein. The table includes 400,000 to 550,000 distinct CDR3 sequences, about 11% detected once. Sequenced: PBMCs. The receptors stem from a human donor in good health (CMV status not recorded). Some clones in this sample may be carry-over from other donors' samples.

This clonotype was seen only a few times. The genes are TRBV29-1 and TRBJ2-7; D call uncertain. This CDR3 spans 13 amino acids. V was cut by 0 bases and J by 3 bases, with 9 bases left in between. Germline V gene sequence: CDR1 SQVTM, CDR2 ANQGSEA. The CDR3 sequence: CSVEEGKGYEQYF. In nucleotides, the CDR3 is TGCAGCGTTGAAGAGGGGAAGGGCTACGAGCAGTACTTC.

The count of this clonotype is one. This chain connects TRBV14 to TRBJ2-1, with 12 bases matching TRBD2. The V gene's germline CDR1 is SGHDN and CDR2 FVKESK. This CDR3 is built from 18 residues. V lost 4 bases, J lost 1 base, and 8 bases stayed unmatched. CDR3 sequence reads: CASSLTGTSGQSYNEQFF. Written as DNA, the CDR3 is TGTGCCAGCAGCCTTACCGGGACTAGCGGGCAGTCCTACAATGAGCAGTTCTTC.

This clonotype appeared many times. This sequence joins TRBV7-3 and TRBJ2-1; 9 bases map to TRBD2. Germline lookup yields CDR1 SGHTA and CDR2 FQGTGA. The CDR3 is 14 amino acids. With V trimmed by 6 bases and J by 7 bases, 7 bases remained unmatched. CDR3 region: CASRISGSDNEQFF. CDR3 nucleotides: TGTGCCAGCAGGATTAGCGGGAGCGATAATGAGCAGTTCTTC. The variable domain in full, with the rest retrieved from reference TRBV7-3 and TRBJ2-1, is GAGVSQTPSNKVTEKGKYVELRCDPISGHTALYWYRQSLGQGPEFLIYFQGTGAADDSGLPNDRFFAVRPEGSVSTLKIQRTERGDSAVYLCASRISGSDNEQFFGPGTRLTVL.

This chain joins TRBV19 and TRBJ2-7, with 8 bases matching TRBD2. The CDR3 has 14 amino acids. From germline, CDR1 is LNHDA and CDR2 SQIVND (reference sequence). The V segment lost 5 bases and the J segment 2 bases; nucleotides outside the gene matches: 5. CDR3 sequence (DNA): TGTGCCAGTAGTTCCTCACTAGCGGCCTACGAGCAGTACTTC. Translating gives CASSSSLAAYEQYF. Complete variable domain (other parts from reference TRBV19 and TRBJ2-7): DGGITQSPKYLFRKEGQNVTLSCEQNLNHDAMYWYRQDPGQGLRLIYYSQIVNDFQKGDIAEGYSVSREKKESFPLTVTSAQKNPTAFYLCASSSSLAAYEQYFGPGTRLTVT.

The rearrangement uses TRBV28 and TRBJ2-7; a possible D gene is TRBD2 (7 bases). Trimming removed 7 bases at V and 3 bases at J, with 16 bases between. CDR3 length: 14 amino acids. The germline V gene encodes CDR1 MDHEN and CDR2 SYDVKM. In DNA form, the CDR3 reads TGTGCCAGCACCCCCGGGGGCGGGGGCTACGAGCAGTACTTC. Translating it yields CASTPGGGGYEQYF.

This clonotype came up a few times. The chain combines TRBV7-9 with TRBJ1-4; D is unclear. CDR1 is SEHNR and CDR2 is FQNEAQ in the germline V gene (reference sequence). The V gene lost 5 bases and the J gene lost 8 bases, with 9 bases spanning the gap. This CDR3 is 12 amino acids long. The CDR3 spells CASSHKSEKLFF. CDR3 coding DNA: TGTGCCAGCAGCCACAAGTCAGAAAAACTGTTTTTT.

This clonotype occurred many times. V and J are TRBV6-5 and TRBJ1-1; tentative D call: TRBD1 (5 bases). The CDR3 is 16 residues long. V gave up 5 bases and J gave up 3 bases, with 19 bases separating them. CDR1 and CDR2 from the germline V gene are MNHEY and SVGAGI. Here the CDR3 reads CASSKQAALGDTEAFF. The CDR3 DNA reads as TGTGCCAGCAGTAAACAGGCGGCGCTTGGTGACACTGAAGCTTTCTTT.

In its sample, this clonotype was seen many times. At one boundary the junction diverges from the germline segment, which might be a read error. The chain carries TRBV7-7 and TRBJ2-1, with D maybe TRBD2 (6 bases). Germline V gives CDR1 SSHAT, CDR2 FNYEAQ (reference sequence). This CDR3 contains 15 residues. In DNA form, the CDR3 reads TGTGCTAGCAGCCTTAGTCTAGCGAGCTACAATGAGCAGTTCTTC. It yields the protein CASSLSLASYNEQFF. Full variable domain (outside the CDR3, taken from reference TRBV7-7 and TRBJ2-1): GAGVSQSPRYKVTKRGQDVTLRCDPISSHATLYWYQQALGQGPEFLTYFNYEAQPDKSGLPSDRFSAERPEGSISTLTIQRTEQRDSAMYRCASSLSLASYNEQFFGPGTRLTVL.

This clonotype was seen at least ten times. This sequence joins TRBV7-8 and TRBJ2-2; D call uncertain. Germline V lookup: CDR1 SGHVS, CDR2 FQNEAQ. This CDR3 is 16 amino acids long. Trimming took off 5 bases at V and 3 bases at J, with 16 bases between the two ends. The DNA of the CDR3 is TGTGCCAGCAGCCCCCCCCGGGCTCGAGACACCGGGGAGCTGTTTTTT. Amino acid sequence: CASSPPRARDTGELFF.

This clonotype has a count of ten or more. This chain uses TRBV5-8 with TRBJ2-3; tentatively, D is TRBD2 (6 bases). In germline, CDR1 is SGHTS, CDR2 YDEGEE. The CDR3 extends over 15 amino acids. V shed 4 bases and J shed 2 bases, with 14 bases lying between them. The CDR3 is CASSGEALPTDTQYF. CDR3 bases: TGTGCCAGCAGCGGGGAGGCACTCCCCACAGATACGCAGTATTTT.

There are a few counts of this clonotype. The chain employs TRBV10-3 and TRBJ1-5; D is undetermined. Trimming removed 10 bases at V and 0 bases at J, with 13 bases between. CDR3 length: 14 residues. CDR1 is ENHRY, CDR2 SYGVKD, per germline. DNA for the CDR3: TGTGCCAGCGGAGCCGGCAATAGCAATCAGCCCCAGCATTTT. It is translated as CASGAGNSNQPQHF.

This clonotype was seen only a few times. The CDR3 DNA follows: TGTGCCAGCAGCCAAGAGTGGACTAGCGAGGAGACCCAGTACTTC. Protein sequence: CASSQEWTSEETQYF. This chain links TRBV14 with TRBJ2-5, with TRBD2 identical over 9 bases. V dropped 0 bases and J dropped 5; count of bases not matched to a gene: 4. From germline, CDR1 is SGHDN and CDR2 FVKESK. The CDR3 is 15 amino acids.

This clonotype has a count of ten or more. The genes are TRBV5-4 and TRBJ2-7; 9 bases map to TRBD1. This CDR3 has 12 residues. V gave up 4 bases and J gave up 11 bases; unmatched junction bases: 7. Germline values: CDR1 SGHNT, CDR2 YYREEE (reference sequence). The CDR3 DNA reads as TGTGCCAGCAGCCCGGGACAGGGCGATAAGTACTTC. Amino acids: CASSPGQGDKYF.

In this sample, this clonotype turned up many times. The CDR3 protein is CASSIIPGIRDEQFF. The CDR3 DNA reads TGTGCCAGTAGTATTATTCCAGGGATTCGGGATGAGCAGTTCTTC. The V call is TRBV19, the J call TRBJ2-1; D is perhaps TRBD1 (5 bases). Germline V lookup: CDR1 LNHDA, CDR2 SQIVND (reference sequence). CDR3 length: 15 residues. Trimming shortened V by 3 bases and J by 8 bases, and 17 bases separated the two germline ends.

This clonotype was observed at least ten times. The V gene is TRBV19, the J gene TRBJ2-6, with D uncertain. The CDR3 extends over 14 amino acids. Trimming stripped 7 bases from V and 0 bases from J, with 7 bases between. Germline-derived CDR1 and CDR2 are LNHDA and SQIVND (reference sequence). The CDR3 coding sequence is TGTGCCAGTAAACAGCTCTCTGGGGCCAACGTCCTGACTTTC. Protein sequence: CASKQLSGANVLTF.

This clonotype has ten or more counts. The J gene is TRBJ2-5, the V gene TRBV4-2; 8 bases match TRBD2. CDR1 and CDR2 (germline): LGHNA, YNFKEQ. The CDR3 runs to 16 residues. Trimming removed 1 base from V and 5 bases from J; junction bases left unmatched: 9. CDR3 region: CASSQAGAGASETQYF. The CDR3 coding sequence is TGTGCCAGCAGCCAAGCCGGAGCGGGAGCGAGTGAGACCCAGTACTTC.

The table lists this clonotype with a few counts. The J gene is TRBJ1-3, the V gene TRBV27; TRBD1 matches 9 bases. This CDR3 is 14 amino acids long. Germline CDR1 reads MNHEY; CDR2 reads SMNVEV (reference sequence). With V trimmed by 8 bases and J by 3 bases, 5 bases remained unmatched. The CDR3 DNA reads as TGTGCCAGCTGGGACAGGGCTGATGGAAACACCATATATTTT. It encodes CASWDRADGNTIYF.

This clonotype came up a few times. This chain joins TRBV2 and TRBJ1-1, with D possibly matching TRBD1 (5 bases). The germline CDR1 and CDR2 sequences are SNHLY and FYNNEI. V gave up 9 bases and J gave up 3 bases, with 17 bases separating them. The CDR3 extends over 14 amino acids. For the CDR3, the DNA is TGTGCCAGGGGGGACTCCGAAGGGGACACTGAAGCTTTCTTT. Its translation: CARGDSEGDTEAFF.

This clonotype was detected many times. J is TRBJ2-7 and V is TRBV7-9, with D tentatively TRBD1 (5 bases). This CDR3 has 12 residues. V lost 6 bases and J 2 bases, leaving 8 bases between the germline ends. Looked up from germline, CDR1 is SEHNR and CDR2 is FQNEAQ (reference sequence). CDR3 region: CASSPGTYEQYF. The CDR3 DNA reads TGTGCCAGCAGTCCAGGGACCTACGAGCAGTACTTC.

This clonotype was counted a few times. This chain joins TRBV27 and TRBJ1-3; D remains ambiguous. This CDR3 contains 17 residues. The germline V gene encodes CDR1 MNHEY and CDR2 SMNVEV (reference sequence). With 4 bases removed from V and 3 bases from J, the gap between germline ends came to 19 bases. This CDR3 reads CASSSSPGFARGNTIYF. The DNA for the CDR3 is TGTGCCAGCAGTTCCTCCCCCGGATTCGCTCGTGGAAACACCATATATTTT.

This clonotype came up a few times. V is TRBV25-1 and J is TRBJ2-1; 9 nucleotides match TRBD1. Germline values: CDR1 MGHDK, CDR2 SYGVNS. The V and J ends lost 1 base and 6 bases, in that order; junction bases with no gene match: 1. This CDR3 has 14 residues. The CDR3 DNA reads TGTGCCAGCAGTGAATTGACAGGGGGCAATGAGCAGTTCTTC. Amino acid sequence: CASSELTGGNEQFF.

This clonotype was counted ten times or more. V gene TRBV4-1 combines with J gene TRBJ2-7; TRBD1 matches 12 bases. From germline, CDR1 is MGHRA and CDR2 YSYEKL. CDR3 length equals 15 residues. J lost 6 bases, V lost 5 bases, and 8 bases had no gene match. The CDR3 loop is CASSGIRDRGREQYF. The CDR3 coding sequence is TGCGCCAGCAGCGGAATCCGGGACAGGGGGCGCGAGCAGTACTTC.

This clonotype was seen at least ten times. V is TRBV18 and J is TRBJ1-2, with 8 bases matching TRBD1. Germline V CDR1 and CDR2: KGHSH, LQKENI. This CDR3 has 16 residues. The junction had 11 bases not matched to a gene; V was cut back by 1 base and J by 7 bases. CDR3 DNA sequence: TGTGCCAGCTCACCACTCGTGGCAGGGGGCTTTGGTGGCTACACCTTC. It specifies CASSPLVAGGFGGYTF.

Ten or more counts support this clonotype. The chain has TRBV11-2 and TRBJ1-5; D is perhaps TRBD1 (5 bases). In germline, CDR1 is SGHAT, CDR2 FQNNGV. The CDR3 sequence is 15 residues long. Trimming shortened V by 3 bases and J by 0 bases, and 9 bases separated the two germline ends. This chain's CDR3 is CASSFGGDSNQPQHF. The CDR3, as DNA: TGTGCCAGCAGCTTTGGGGGGGATAGCAATCAGCCCCAGCATTTT.

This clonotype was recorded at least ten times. CDR3 region: CASSSGRVNYGYTF. The CDR3 DNA reads as TGTGCCAGCAGTTCCGGGAGGGTTAACTATGGCTACACCTTC. The V call is TRBV6-5, the J call TRBJ1-2, with D unclear. Trimming pared 4 bases from V and 1 base from J, leaving 10 bases between. This CDR3 has 14 amino acids. Per the germline V gene, CDR1 is MNHEY and CDR2 is SVGAGI.

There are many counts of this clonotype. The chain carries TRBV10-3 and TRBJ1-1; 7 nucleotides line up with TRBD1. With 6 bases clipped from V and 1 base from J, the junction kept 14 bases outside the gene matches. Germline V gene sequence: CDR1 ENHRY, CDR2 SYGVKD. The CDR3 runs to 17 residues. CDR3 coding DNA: TGTGCCATCAGGAAGGACAGGATCCCTTATAGGAACACTGAAGCTTTCTTT. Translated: CAIRKDRIPYRNTEAFF.

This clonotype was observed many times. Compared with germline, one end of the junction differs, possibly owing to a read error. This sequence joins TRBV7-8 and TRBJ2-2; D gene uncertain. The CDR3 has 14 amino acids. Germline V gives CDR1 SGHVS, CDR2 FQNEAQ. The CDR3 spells CASSSPYNTGELFF. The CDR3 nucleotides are TGTGCCAGCAGCTCCCCCTACAACACTGGGGAGCTGTTTTTT.

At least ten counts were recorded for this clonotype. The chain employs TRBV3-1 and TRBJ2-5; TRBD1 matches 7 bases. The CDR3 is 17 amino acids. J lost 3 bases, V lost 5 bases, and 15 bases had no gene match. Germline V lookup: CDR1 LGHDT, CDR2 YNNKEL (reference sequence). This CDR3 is CASSYRTGKRTKETQYF. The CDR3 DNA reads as TGTGCCAGCAGCTACCGGACAGGCAAACGCACGAAAGAGACCCAGTACTTC.

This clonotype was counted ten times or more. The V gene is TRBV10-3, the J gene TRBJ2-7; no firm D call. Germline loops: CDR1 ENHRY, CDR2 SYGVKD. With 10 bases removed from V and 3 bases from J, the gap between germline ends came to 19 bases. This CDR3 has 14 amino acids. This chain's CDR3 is CATAPVGSGYEQYF. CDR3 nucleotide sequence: TGTGCCACGGCACCGGTCGGGTCAGGCTACGAGCAGTACTTC.

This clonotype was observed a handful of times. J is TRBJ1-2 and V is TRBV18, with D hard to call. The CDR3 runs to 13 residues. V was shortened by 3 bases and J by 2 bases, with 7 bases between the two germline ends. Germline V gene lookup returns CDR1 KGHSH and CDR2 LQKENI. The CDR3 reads CASSPEQNYGYTF. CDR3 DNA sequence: TGTGCCAGCTCACCTGAACAGAACTATGGCTACACCTTC.

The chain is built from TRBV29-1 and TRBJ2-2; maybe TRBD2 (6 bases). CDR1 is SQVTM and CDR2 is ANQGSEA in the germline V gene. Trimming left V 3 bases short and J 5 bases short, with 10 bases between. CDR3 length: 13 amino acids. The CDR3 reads CSVESGVTGELFF. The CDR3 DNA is TGCAGCGTTGAGTCGGGAGTTACCGGGGAGCTGTTTTTT.

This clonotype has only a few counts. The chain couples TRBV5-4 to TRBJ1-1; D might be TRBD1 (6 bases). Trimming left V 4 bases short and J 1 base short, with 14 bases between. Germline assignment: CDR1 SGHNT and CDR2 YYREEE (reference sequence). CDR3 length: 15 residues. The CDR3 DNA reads TGTGCCAGCAGCGGGGTCGGACAGAAGAACACTGAAGCTTTCTTT. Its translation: CASSGVGQKNTEAFF.